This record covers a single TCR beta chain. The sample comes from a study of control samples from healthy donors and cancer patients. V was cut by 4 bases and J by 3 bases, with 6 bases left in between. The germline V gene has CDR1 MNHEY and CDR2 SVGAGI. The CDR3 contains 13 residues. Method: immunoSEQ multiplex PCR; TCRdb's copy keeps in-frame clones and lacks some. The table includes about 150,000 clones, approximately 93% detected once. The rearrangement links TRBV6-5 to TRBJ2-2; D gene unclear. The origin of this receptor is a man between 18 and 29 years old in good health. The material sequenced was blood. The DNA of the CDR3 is TGTGCCAGCAGTTGGAGTGACACCGGGGAGCTGTTTTTT. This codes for CASSWSDTGELFF.